One T cell receptor (beta chain) is described in this entry. Its cognate antigen is unknown. Sequencing targeted TCR beta in T cells from blood (CD8+ and CD4+). This entry belongs to a study of CD8 T cells in Susac syndrome. Whole-study results and caveats: TCR sequencing and HLA analysis covered a relatively small number of individuals.

Reverse transcription of roughly 0.45 to 1 ug RNA was carried out with random hexamers. From the immunoSEQ multiplex PCR reads, TCRdb called clonotypes with MiXCR, one entry per CDR3 protein. Of hundreds of thousands of distinct CDR3 sequences listed, 94% are singletons. Germline V gives CDR1 DFQATT, CDR2 SNEGSKA (reference sequence). The V gene end was trimmed by 1 base and the J gene end by 4 bases; junction bases not matched to a gene: 4. The CDR3 totals 14 residues. This receptor was taken from a human donor with Susac syndrome. Sequencing used CD4+ T cells from PBMCs. The V gene is TRBV20-1, the J gene TRBJ1-2; TRBD1 matches at 9 bases. The CDR3 sequence: CSARVQQGAYGYTF. CDR3 in DNA: TGCAGTGCTAGAGTTCAACAGGGGGCCTATGGCTACACCTTC.